This T cell receptor (beta chain) was documented in a study of T cell responses to AZD1222 COVID-19 vaccine. Of note for this clone: Antigen unknown.

The germline gives CDR1 SGHKS, CDR2 YYEKEE (reference sequence). The CDR3 is 14 residues long. The V end was cut by 0 bases, the J end by 2 bases, with 8 bases between. Produced via immunoSEQ multiplex PCR; TCRdb's table is partial and in-frame only. The table lists 120,000 to 150,000 clones, around 91% of them singletons. Study-wide results and caveats: Repertoires were obtained only post-peak T cell response. Once two AZD1222 doses were given, Spike-specific TCR breadth and depth went up.

This receptor was taken from an adult in good health. The sequencing used peripheral blood, collected on day 0 of AZD1222 vaccination. The rearrangement joins TRBV5-5 to TRBJ1-2; D is uncertain. The CDR3 protein is CASSLAPSNYGYTF. As DNA, the CDR3 is TGTGCCAGCAGCTTGGCCCCGTCCAACTATGGCTACACCTTC.